This is a list of T cell receptor beta chains from one sample in a study of tissue T cells after allogeneic stem cell transplantation. The data were produced by immunoSEQ multiplex PCR, yet TCRdb's version contains in-frame clones alone and is incomplete. The table includes under 900 clones, around 80% detected once. Sequencing used liver tissue, obtained at autopsy. The receptors were gathered from a female patient aged 18 to 49 with steroid-refractory graft-versus-host disease after an allogeneic stem cell transplant. Some T cells may be supplied by the graft donor. CDR3s include the opening cysteine and the closing phenylalanine or tryptophan. The D gene is left open where the match is weak. The size entry is marked missing in some rows and otherwise reads once, few, many or a size class.

CDR3: CASSWRGRTDTQYF
DNA: TGCGCCAGCAGCTGGCGGGGGCGCACAGATACGCAGTATTTT
D: -
J: TRBJ2-3
V: TRBV4-1
size: -

CDR3: CASSTRGWPYNEQFF
DNA: TGTGCCAGCAGCACTAGGGGGTGGCCTTACAATGAGCAGTTCTTC
D: -
J: TRBJ2-1
V: TRBV9
size: -

CDR3: CASSEWQGRYSNQPQHF
DNA: TGTGCCAGCAGTGAATGGCAGGGGAGATATAGCAATCAGCCCCAGCATTTT
D: -
J: TRBJ1-5
V: TRBV6-1
size: -

CDR3: CASSKAGRGETQYF
DNA: TGTGCCAGCAGCAAAGCAGGGAGAGGAGAGACCCAGTACTTC
D: -
J: TRBJ2-5
V: TRBV21-1
size: -

CDR3: CASSLCLGQGCEKLFF
DNA: TGTGCCAGCAGTTTATGCTTGGGACAGGGGTGTGAAAAACTGTTTTTT
D: TRBD1
J: TRBJ1-4
V: TRBV28
size: -

CDR3: CASSLLAPETQYF
DNA: TGTGCCAGCAGCCTACTAGCTCCAGAGACCCAGTACTTC
D: -
J: TRBJ2-5
V: TRBV12-3/TRBV12-4
size: -

CDR3: CASSTRGGIPDTQYF
DNA: TGTGCCAGCAGCACGCGGGGGGGAATCCCAGATACGCAGTATTTT
D: TRBD2
J: TRBJ2-3
V: TRBV4-2
size: -

CDR3: CASRNRTDYTDTQYF
DNA: TGTGCCAGCAGGAACCGGACGGATTACACAGATACGCAGTATTTT
D: -
J: TRBJ2-3
V: TRBV2
size: -

CDR3: CASSLGGGEQYF
DNA: TGTGCCAGCAGCTTGGGGGGGGGCGAGCAGTACTTC
D: TRBD2
J: TRBJ2-7
V: TRBV7-8
size: -

CDR3: CASSPEGSIEQFF
DNA: TGTGCCAGCAGCCCAGAGGGGTCGATTGAGCAGTTCTTC
D: -
J: TRBJ2-1
V: TRBV5-6
size: hyperexpanded

CDR3: CASSHFLGKETQYF
DNA: TGCGCCAGCAGCCATTTTCTAGGGAAAGAGACCCAGTACTTC
D: -
J: TRBJ2-5
V: TRBV4-1
size: -

CDR3: CASSPLLAGEETQYF
DNA: TGCGCCAGCAGCCCCCTATTAGCGGGGGAAGAGACCCAGTACTTC
D: TRBD2
J: TRBJ2-5
V: TRBV5-1
size: -

CDR3: CAWSVQGSRFQETQYF
DNA: TGTGCCTGGAGTGTTCAAGGATCGCGGTTTCAGGAGACCCAGTACTTC
D: -
J: TRBJ2-5
V: TRBV30
size: -

CDR3: CASSYGVPFTKRANVLTF
DNA: TGTGCCAGCAGCTACGGTGTCCCATTTACAAAGCGGGCCAACGTCCTGACTTTC
D: -
J: TRBJ2-6
V: TRBV3-1/TRBV3-2
size: -

CDR3: CATSRTGIWAFF
DNA: TGTGCCACCAGCAGAACGGGGATTTGGGCTTTCTTT
D: -
J: TRBJ1-1
V: TRBV15
size: -

CDR3: CSVMTVYYGYTF
DNA: TGCAGCGTTATGACAGTTTACTATGGCTACACCTTC
D: -
J: TRBJ1-2
V: TRBV29-1
size: -

CDR3: CASSLRQGHPNYGYTF
DNA: TGTGCCAGCAGCTTGCGACAGGGACACCCTAACTATGGCTACACCTTC
D: TRBD1
J: TRBJ1-2
V: TRBV5-5
size: hyperexpanded

CDR3: CASSLQREETQYF
DNA: TGTGCCAGCAGTTTACAGCGGGAGGAGACCCAGTACTTC
D: TRBD2
J: TRBJ2-5
V: TRBV27
size: once

CDR3: CASSTNRVRISNTEAFF
DNA: TGTGCCAGCAGCACCAACAGGGTTAGAATATCGAACACTGAAGCTTTCTTT
D: -
J: TRBJ1-1
V: TRBV21-1
size: -

CDR3: CASSQGWITGPEKLFF
DNA: TGCGCCAGCAGCCAAGGATGGATTACAGGGCCCGAAAAACTGTTTTTT
D: -
J: TRBJ1-4
V: TRBV4-1
size: -

CDR3: CASSLGAGNVEGYTF
DNA: TGTGCCAGCAGCTTAGGGGCCGGGAACGTGGAGGGCTACACCTTC
D: -
J: TRBJ1-2
V: TRBV7-6
size: -

CDR3: CATSRGRAEQFF
DNA: TGTGCCACCAGCAGGGGGAGGGCTGAGCAGTTCTTC
D: TRBD2
J: TRBJ2-1
V: TRBV15
size: -

CDR3: CASSLGSGARDTQYF
DNA: TGTGCCAGCAGCTTAGGGTCCGGGGCTCGCGATACGCAGTATTTT
D: -
J: TRBJ2-3
V: TRBV5-4
size: -

CDR3: CVRRFGETQYF
DNA: TGTGTCAGAAGATTTGGAGAGACCCAGTACTTC
D: -
J: TRBJ2-5
V: TRBV7-5
size: -

CDR3: CAFGLTGPYEQYF
DNA: TGTGCCTTTGGGCTGACAGGTCCCTACGAGCAGTACTTC
D: -
J: TRBJ2-7
V: TRBV11-2
size: -

CDR3: CASSVETVPDYGYTF
DNA: TGTGCCAGCAGTGTCGAGACTGTTCCGGACTATGGCTACACCTTC
D: -
J: TRBJ1-2
V: TRBV2
size: -

CDR3: CASSDSFGGGPNEKLFF
DNA: TGCGCCAGCAGTGATTCTTTTGGTGGAGGGCCTAATGAAAAACTGTTTTTT
D: -
J: TRBJ1-4
V: TRBV10-1
size: -

CDR3: CASSTTLGLTTGELFF
DNA: TGTGCCAGTAGTACCACCCTGGGACTAACGACCGGGGAGCTGTTTTTT
D: TRBD2
J: TRBJ2-2
V: TRBV19
size: -

CDR3: CASSFEGAKSNYGYTF
DNA: TGCGCCAGCAGCTTCGAGGGGGCGAAAAGTAACTATGGCTACACCTTC
D: TRBD1
J: TRBJ1-2
V: TRBV5-1
size: few

CDR3: CASSTRPGDTQYF
DNA: TGTGCCAGCAGCACCCGCCCGGGAGATACGCAGTATTTT
D: -
J: TRBJ2-3
V: TRBV7-3
size: -

CDR3: CASSPGGPRNEQFF
DNA: TGCGCCAGCAGCCCCGGGGGGCCCCGCAATGAGCAGTTCTTC
D: -
J: TRBJ2-1
V: TRBV4-1
size: -

CDR3: CASSPGTSGGTDTQYF
DNA: TGTGCCAGCAGCCCCGGGACTAGCGGGGGAACAGATACGCAGTATTTT
D: TRBD2
J: TRBJ2-3
V: TRBV6-4
size: -

CDR3: CASSMTSGIPGEQYF
DNA: TGTGCCAGCAGCATGACTAGCGGGATCCCTGGCGAGCAGTACTTC
D: TRBD2
J: TRBJ2-7
V: TRBV7-9
size: -

CDR3: CARGVGRGFNQPQHF
DNA: TGTGCCAGGGGGGTAGGTCGGGGATTCAATCAGCCCCAGCATTTT
D: -
J: TRBJ1-5
V: TRBV6-5
size: -

CDR3: CASSLGPGVHEQYF
DNA: TGTGCCAGCAGCTTAGGGCCAGGGGTGCACGAGCAGTACTTC
D: -
J: TRBJ2-7
V: TRBV7-2
size: -

CDR3: CASSVGRDSRYGYTF
DNA: TGTGCCAGCAGCGTAGGGAGGGACAGTCGTTATGGCTACACCTTC
D: TRBD1
J: TRBJ1-2
V: TRBV9
size: -

CDR3: CASSVHRGASNYGYTF
DNA: TGTGCCAGCAGCGTCCACAGGGGAGCAAGTAACTATGGCTACACCTTC
D: TRBD1
J: TRBJ1-2
V: TRBV9
size: -

CDR3: CASSFPHGGWVAYGELFF
DNA: TGTGCCAGCAGCTTCCCCCACGGGGGTTGGGTGGCCTACGGGGAGCTGTTTTTT
D: -
J: TRBJ2-2
V: TRBV5-5
size: -

CDR3: CASSVPPWGVTGELFF
DNA: TGTGCCAGCAGCGTACCGCCTTGGGGAGTCACCGGGGAGCTGTTTTTT
D: -
J: TRBJ2-2
V: TRBV9
size: -

CDR3: CASRSTNRDFSSYEQYF
DNA: TGCGCCAGCAGATCCACCAACCGGGACTTCAGCTCCTACGAGCAGTACTTC
D: -
J: TRBJ2-7
V: TRBV4-1
size: -

CDR3: CASSSSHPGETQYF
DNA: TGTGCCAGCAGCTCCTCGCACCCGGGAGAGACCCAGTACTTC
D: -
J: TRBJ2-5
V: TRBV5-4
size: few

CDR3: CASSLRAGEKLFF
DNA: TGTGCCAGCAGCTTAAGAGCGGGAGAAAAACTGTTTTTT
D: -
J: TRBJ1-4
V: TRBV7-9
size: -

CDR3: CASSWGETQYF
DNA: TGTGCCAGCAGCTGGGGGGAGACCCAGTACTTC
D: -
J: TRBJ2-5
V: TRBV5-8
size: -

CDR3: CASSLGPSADYGYTF
DNA: TGTGCCAGCAGCTTGGGACCCTCTGCCGACTATGGCTACACCTTC
D: -
J: TRBJ1-2
V: TRBV7-6
size: -

CDR3: CASSLATGLNSPLHF
DNA: TGCGCCAGCAGCTTGGCCACAGGGCTTAATTCACCCCTCCACTTT
D: -
J: TRBJ1-6
V: TRBV5-1
size: few

CDR3: CASRGGNGYTF
DNA: TGTGCCAGCAGGGGAGGGAATGGCTACACCTTC
D: -
J: TRBJ1-2
V: TRBV27
size: -

CDR3: CASSQGGTENQPQHF
DNA: TGCGCCAGCAGCCAAGGTGGGACAGAGAATCAGCCCCAGCATTTT
D: TRBD1
J: TRBJ1-5
V: TRBV4-1
size: -